The 13 T cell receptor beta chains given below trace back to one sample, sequenced in a study of T cell responses to AZD1222 COVID-19 vaccine. Clones were read by immunoSEQ multiplex PCR, and TCRdb kept only the in-frame ones, dropping some. The repertoire includes 110,000 to 150,000 clones, 92% of them detected once, and roughly 3% sits in the top ten. The sample consisted of peripheral blood, taken 28 days after the second AZD1222 dose. The source of these receptors is an adult who received the AZD1222 COVID-19 vaccine.

The V and J genes are TRBV11-3 and TRBJ2-6, with D possibly TRBD1 on 5 matching bases. CDR3 size: 16 residues. The germline V gene encodes CDR1 SGHNT and CDR2 YENEEA. Trimming took off 5 bases at V and 0 bases at J, with 11 bases between the two ends. CDR3 amino acids: CASSHSTDSGANVLTF. In DNA form, the CDR3 reads TGTGCCAGCAGCCATTCGACAGACTCTGGGGCCAACGTCCTGACTTTC. The full variable domain, rest sourced from reference TRBV11-3 and TRBJ2-6, is EAGVVQSPRYKIIEKKQPVAFWCNPISGHNTLYWYLQNLGQGPELLIRYENEEAVDDSQLPKDRFSAERLKGVDSTLKIQPAELGDSAVYLCASSHSTDSGANVLTFGAGSRLTVL.

The V and J genes are TRBV15 and TRBJ2-5, with 7 positions matching TRBD2. The V segment lost 5 bases and the J segment 5 bases; nucleotides outside the gene matches: 5. The CDR3 runs to 13 residues. The germline CDR1 and CDR2 sequences are LNHNV and YYDKDF (reference sequence). The CDR3 here is CATSREVGETQYF. The CDR3 DNA reads TGTGCCACCAGCCGGGAGGTTGGCGAGACCCAGTACTTC.

The rearrangement joins TRBV6-1 to TRBJ1-4; D call uncertain. Trimming left V 5 bases short and J 7 bases short, with 5 bases between. Germline V gene sequence: CDR1 MNHNS, CDR2 SASEGT. The CDR3 spans 11 residues. This chain's CDR3 is CASSYGEKLFF. Here the CDR3 DNA reads TGTGCCAGCAGTTACGGTGAAAAACTGTTTTTT.

The chain recombines TRBV11-2 with TRBJ2-7; no clear D. CDR1 and CDR2 from the germline V gene are SGHAT and FQNNGV. The CDR3 has 13 residues. Trimming cost V 5 bases and J 2 bases, with 10 bases left between them. CDR3 amino acids: CASSRQLPYEQYF. The CDR3 bases are TGTGCCAGCAGCCGACAACTCCCCTACGAGCAGTACTTC.

The V and J genes are TRBV19 and TRBJ1-1, with TRBD1 as a possible D gene (5 bases). In germline, CDR1 is LNHDA, CDR2 SQIVND (reference sequence). Trimming took 7 bases from V and 7 from J, leaving 25 bases between them. The CDR3 length is 16 residues. The CDR3 DNA sequence: TGTGCCAGTATTCCCCAAGTGAGGAGCGGGGCAGGTGAAGCTTTCTTT. Its protein is CASIPQVRSGAGEAFF.

V is TRBV30 and J is TRBJ1-5; possibly TRBD1 for D (6 bases). Trimming took off 4 bases at V and 2 bases at J, with 15 bases between the two ends. Per the germline V gene, CDR1 is GTSNPN and CDR2 is SVGIG (reference sequence). This CDR3 has 15 residues. The DNA for the CDR3 is TGTGCCTGGACGACAGGACTGGGGGGCAATCAGCCCCAGCATTTT. The encoded protein is CAWTTGLGGNQPQHF.

The J gene is TRBJ1-2, the V gene TRBV6-5, with 7 nucleotides matching TRBD1. The J segment lost 0 bases and the V segment lost 6 bases, leaving 7 bases of the junction unmatched. The V gene's germline CDR1 is MNHEY and CDR2 SVGAGI. The CDR3 sequence is 15 residues long. In DNA form, the CDR3 reads TGTGCCAGCAGGCCCGGGACAGCTACTAACTATGGCTACACCTTC. As protein: CASRPGTATNYGYTF.

This clone was detected only once. The chain employs TRBV3-1 (or the pseudogene TRBV3-2) and TRBJ1-4; the D is unclear. V was cut by 4 bases and J by 0 bases, with 6 bases left in between. CDR1 and CDR2 from the germline V gene are LGHDT and YNNKEL (reference sequence). The CDR3 covers 14 residues. In DNA, the CDR3 is TGTGCCAGCAGCCCCAGACCAACTAATGAAAAACTGTTTTTT. Translated: CASSPRPTNEKLFF.

The chain uses TRBV5-1 and TRBJ2-1, with 9 bases lining up with TRBD1. The CDR3 has 15 residues. The V gene end was trimmed by 6 bases and the J gene end by 2 bases; junction bases not matched to a gene: 6. Germline CDR1 SGHRS, CDR2 YFSETQ. CDR3 amino acids: CASTRDRDPYNEQFF. The DNA for the CDR3 is TGCGCCAGCACAAGGGACAGGGACCCCTACAATGAGCAGTTCTTC.

The V and J genes are TRBV3-1 (or the pseudogene TRBV3-2) and TRBJ1-5, with 9 bases matching TRBD1. CDR3 length equals 14 residues. CDR1 and CDR2 from the germline V gene are LGHDT and YNNKEL (reference sequence). V lost 4 bases and J lost 6; bases outside the gene matches: 4. CDR3 sequence (DNA): TGTGCCAGCAGCCTTGGGACAGGGATTCAGCCCCAGCATTTT. As protein: CASSLGTGIQPQHF.

This clone was seen only once. V is TRBV6-6 and J is TRBJ2-7; 8 bases fit TRBD2. This CDR3 is 14 amino acids long. Trimming took 5 bases from V and 2 from J; bases not matched to a gene: 5. CDR1 MNHNY and CDR2 SVGAGI come from the germline V gene (reference sequence). Here the CDR3 DNA reads TGTGCCAGCAGTCTGGCTAGCGGGCCCTACGAGCAGTACTTC. It codes for CASSLASGPYEQYF.

The chain couples TRBV28 to TRBJ1-3; the D is unclear. The CDR3 loop spans 14 amino acids. V was cut by 2 bases and J by 2 bases, with 7 bases left in between. Germline CDR1 is MDHEN and CDR2 is SYDVKM. CDR3 sequence: CASSLVQAGNTIYF. In DNA, the CDR3 is TGTGCCAGCAGTTTAGTTCAGGCTGGAAACACCATATATTTT.

The CDR3 sequence is CASSQREAHEQFF. CDR3 bases: TGTGCCAGCAGCCAGCGGGAGGCTCATGAGCAGTTCTTC. The chain joins TRBV6-5 to TRBJ2-1; 9 positions agree with TRBD2. J lost 8 bases, V lost 6 bases, and 5 bases had no gene match. Germline V CDR1 and CDR2: MNHEY, SVGAGI. The CDR3 runs 13 residues.